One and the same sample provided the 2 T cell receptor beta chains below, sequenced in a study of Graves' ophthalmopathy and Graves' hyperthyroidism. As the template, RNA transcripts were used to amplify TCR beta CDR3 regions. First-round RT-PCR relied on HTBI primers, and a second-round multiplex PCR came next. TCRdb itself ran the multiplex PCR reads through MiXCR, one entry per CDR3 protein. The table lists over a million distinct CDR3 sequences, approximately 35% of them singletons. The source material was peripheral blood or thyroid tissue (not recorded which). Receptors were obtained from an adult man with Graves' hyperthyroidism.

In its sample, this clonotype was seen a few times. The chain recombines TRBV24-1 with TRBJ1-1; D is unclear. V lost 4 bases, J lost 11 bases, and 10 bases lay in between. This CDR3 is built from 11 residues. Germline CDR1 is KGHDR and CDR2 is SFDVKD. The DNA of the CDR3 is TGTGCCACCAGTGACGGGGTACGGGCTTTCTTT. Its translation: CATSDGVRAFF.

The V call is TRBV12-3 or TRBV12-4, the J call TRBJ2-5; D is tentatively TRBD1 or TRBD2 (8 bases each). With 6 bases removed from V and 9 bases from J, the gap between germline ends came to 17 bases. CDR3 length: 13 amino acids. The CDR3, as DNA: TGTGCCAGCAGCCGACAGGGGACTAGGGCCCAGTACTTC. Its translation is CASSRQGTRAQYF.